A selection of T cell receptor beta chains follows, all from one sample in a study of blood T cell repertoires in COVID-19. Here immunoSEQ multiplex PCR was the method, and the copy in TCRdb shows in-frame clones only, minus some. The table shows about 270,000 clones, with roughly 80% occurring only once. The specimen sequenced was peripheral blood. The origin of the receptors is a human donor with COVID-19, enrolled during active disease. The donor label of this sample is uncertain. The CDR3 runs from the conserved cysteine through the conserved F or W. A D gene is named only where the DNA matches it firmly. The size field is filled for only some rows; it gives once, few, many or a size class.

v_call: TRBV19
j_call: TRBJ2-1
d_call: -
clone_size: -
cdr3_aa: CASRLNSRTSYNEQFF
cdr3_nt: TGTGCCAGTAGGCTAAATAGCAGAACCTCCTACAATGAGCAGTTCTTC

v_call: TRBV6-6
j_call: TRBJ1-1
d_call: -
clone_size: -
cdr3_aa: CASSPPPGNTEAFF
cdr3_nt: TGTGCCAGCAGTCCCCCCCCAGGGAACACTGAAGCTTTCTTT

v_call: TRBV6-2/TRBV6-3
j_call: TRBJ2-7
d_call: -
clone_size: -
cdr3_aa: CASSSRAGVSSSYEQYF
cdr3_nt: TGTGCCAGCAGTTCCAGGGCAGGTGTTTCGAGCTCCTACGAGCAGTACTTC

v_call: TRBV29-1
j_call: TRBJ1-2
d_call: TRBD1
clone_size: -
cdr3_aa: CSVDGQGLYGYTF
cdr3_nt: TGCAGCGTTGACGGACAGGGCCTCTATGGCTACACCTTC

v_call: TRBV5-4
j_call: TRBJ2-2
d_call: -
clone_size: once
cdr3_aa: CATSTGGDLIGELFF
cdr3_nt: TGTGCCACCTCGACGGGCGGGGACTTAATTGGGGAGCTGTTTTTT

v_call: TRBV20-1
j_call: TRBJ2-2
d_call: -
clone_size: -
cdr3_aa: CSASPGVDTGELFF
cdr3_nt: TGCAGTGCTAGTCCCGGGGTTGACACCGGGGAGCTGTTTTTT

v_call: TRBV28
j_call: TRBJ2-7
d_call: TRBD2
clone_size: -
cdr3_aa: CASTPSGIGYEQYF
cdr3_nt: TGTGCCAGCACCCCTAGCGGGATCGGCTACGAGCAGTACTTC

v_call: TRBV11-3
j_call: TRBJ2-5
d_call: -
clone_size: -
cdr3_aa: CASSSLREETQYF
cdr3_nt: TGTGCCAGCAGCTCTTTACGGGAAGAGACCCAGTACTTC

v_call: TRBV7-2
j_call: TRBJ2-7
d_call: TRBD2
clone_size: few
cdr3_aa: CASSLGLAPTYEQYF
cdr3_nt: TGTGCCAGCAGCTTAGGACTAGCGCCAACCTACGAGCAGTACTTC

v_call: TRBV6-1
j_call: TRBJ2-3
d_call: TRBD2
clone_size: -
cdr3_aa: CASSEPWLAEAQYF
cdr3_nt: TGTGCCAGCAGTGAGCCATGGCTAGCGGAGGCGCAGTATTTT

v_call: TRBV5-1
j_call: TRBJ1-1
d_call: -
clone_size: -
cdr3_aa: CASSSDRDTEAFF
cdr3_nt: TGCGCCAGCAGCTCGGACAGAGACACTGAAGCTTTCTTT

v_call: TRBV27
j_call: TRBJ2-3
d_call: TRBD1
clone_size: -
cdr3_aa: CASRIPGQGSDTQYF
cdr3_nt: TGTGCCAGCAGGATTCCGGGACAGGGGTCAGATACGCAGTATTTT

v_call: TRBV6-5
j_call: TRBJ2-5
d_call: TRBD2
clone_size: once
cdr3_aa: CASSYSILAGVGQYF
cdr3_nt: TGTGCCAGCAGTTACTCGATACTAGCGGGAGTCGGCCAGTACTTC

v_call: TRBV2
j_call: TRBJ1-1
d_call: TRBD1
clone_size: -
cdr3_aa: CASSPDRMNTEAFF
cdr3_nt: TGTGCCAGCAGTCCGGACAGGATGAACACTGAAGCTTTCTTT

v_call: TRBV9
j_call: TRBJ2-7
d_call: -
clone_size: -
cdr3_aa: CASSVEPDIYEQYF
cdr3_nt: TGTGCCAGCAGCGTAGAACCGGACATCTACGAGCAGTACTTC

v_call: TRBV18
j_call: TRBJ2-1
d_call: TRBD1
clone_size: -
cdr3_aa: CASSPQTGKDNEQFF
cdr3_nt: TGTGCCAGCTCACCACAGACAGGGAAAGACAATGAGCAGTTCTTC

v_call: TRBV6-6
j_call: TRBJ1-2
d_call: -
clone_size: -
cdr3_aa: CASSYDRSNYGYTF
cdr3_nt: TGTGCCAGCAGTTACGACAGATCTAACTATGGCTACACCTTC